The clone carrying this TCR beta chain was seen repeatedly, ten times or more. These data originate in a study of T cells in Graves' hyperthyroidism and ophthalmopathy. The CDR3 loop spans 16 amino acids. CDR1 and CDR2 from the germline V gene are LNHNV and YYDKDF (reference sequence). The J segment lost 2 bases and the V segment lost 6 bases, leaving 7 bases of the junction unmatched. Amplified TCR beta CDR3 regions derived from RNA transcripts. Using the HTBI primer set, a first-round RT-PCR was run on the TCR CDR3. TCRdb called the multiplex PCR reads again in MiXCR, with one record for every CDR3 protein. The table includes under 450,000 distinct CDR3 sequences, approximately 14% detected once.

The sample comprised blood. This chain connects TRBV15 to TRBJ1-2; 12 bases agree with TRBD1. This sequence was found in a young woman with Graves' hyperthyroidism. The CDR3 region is CATSTGQGAKNYGYTF. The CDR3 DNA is TGTGCCACCAGTACGGGACAGGGGGCAAAAAACTATGGCTACACCTTC. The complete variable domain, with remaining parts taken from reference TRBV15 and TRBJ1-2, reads DAMVIQNPRYQVTQFGKPVTLSCSQTLNHNVMYWYQQKSSQAPKLLFHYYDKDFNNEADTPDNFQSRRPNTSFCFLDIRSPGLGDTAMYLCATSTGQGAKNYGYTFGSGTRLTVV.